This TCR beta chain was sequenced in a study of blood T cells in healthy people across ages. Study in general: Template switching retrieved approximately one barcoded beta molecule for each two T cells. General study findings and limits: More naive CD4+ cells and higher diversity were found in long-lived than in aged donors.

CDR3 size: 13 residues. Trimming cost V 5 bases and J 6 bases; bases outside gene matches: 8. CDR1 and CDR2 (germline): DFQATT, SNEGSKA (reference sequence). The use of a sample-barcoded 5' primer and a J-beta primer mix characterized a second PCR of roughly 6 to 11 cycles. Each TCR beta cDNA got a 12-nucleotide random molecular identifier. From the 5' RACE reads, TCRdb called clonotypes with MiXCR, one entry per CDR3 protein. In the table there are hundreds of thousands of distinct CDR3 sequences, roughly 64% of which are singletons. Every participating donor contributed approximately 10 milliliters of peripheral blood through a draw. As concerns this clonotype: Its target is unknown.

The sequenced sample consisted of blood. The V gene is TRBV20-1, the J gene TRBJ2-7; the match to TRBD1 covers 9 bases. The receptor comes from a young man in good health. CDR3 residues: CSAPSRTGAEQYF. The CDR3 DNA reads TGCAGTGCTCCCTCCCGGACAGGGGCCGAGCAGTACTTC.